The 6 T cell receptor beta chains presented below share a single source sample, sequenced in a study of shared clonotypes between healthy human individuals. TCRdb's copy holds only in-frame clones and misses some; the assay was immunoSEQ multiplex PCR. The sample lists fewer than 1.6 million clones; 97% to 99% were seen once. The sequenced material came from naive CD4+ T cells sorted from blood. The subset here: CD45RA+ positively selected. These receptors were collected from a man aged 25-45 years in good health.

The CDR3 nucleotides are TGCGCCAGCAGCTTGTGGGCAGGGGGAAACTACGAGCAGTACTTC. Its protein is CASSLWAGGNYEQYF. This chain uses TRBV5-1 with TRBJ2-7, with TRBD1 matching over 7 bases. The germline V gene encodes CDR1 SGHRS and CDR2 YFSETQ. The CDR3 extends over 15 amino acids. Trimming at V came to 1 base and at J to 3 bases, leaving 7 bases not matched to a gene.

The CDR3 sequence: CASSATGTAEKLFF. CDR3 nucleotide sequence: TGTGCCAGCAGCGCTACAGGGACGGCTGAAAAACTGTTTTTT. The J gene is TRBJ1-4, the V gene TRBV9; a weak D match, TRBD1 (6 bases). CDR1 is SGDLS and CDR2 is YYNGEE in the germline V gene. Trimming took 3 bases from V and 7 from J, leaving 13 bases between them. CDR3 length equals 14 residues. Full variable domain (outside the CDR3, taken from reference TRBV9 and TRBJ1-4): DSGVTQTPKHLITATGQRVTLRCSPRSGDLSVYWYQQSLDQGLQFLIQYYNGEERAKGNILERFSAQQFPDLHSELNLSSLELGDSALYFCASSATGTAEKLFFGSGTQLSVL.

The chain is built from TRBV10-3 and TRBJ2-2; 10 nucleotides match TRBD2. The CDR3 loop spans 13 amino acids. Germline V gives CDR1 ENHRY, CDR2 SYGVKD. Trimming cost V 9 bases and J 6 bases; bases outside gene matches: 4. DNA of the CDR3: TGTGCCATAAATGGACTAGCGGCCGGGGAGCTGTTTTTT. Translating gives CAINGLAAGELFF.

The chain employs TRBV28 and TRBJ2-7; D might be TRBD2 (5 bases). The germline gives CDR1 MDHEN, CDR2 SYDVKM. The ends were cut back, 4 bases at V and 5 bases at J, with 18 bases in the middle. CDR3 size: 15 residues. CDR3 DNA: TGTGCCAGCAGTTCCCTCCCCCCCAGCGGAGACGAGCAGTACTTC. Its protein is CASSSLPPSGDEQYF.

The CDR3 reads CASTKRGQDTQYF. The CDR3 DNA reads as TGTGCCAGCACTAAACGGGGACAGGATACGCAGTATTTT. This rearrangement joins TRBV7-9 to TRBJ2-3; TRBD1 agrees at 7 bases. Germline lookup yields CDR1 SEHNR and CDR2 FQNEAQ (reference sequence). CDR3 length: 13 residues. V dropped 7 bases and J dropped 6; count of bases not matched to a gene: 7.

V gene TRBV7-6 combines with J gene TRBJ2-7, with D possibly TRBD2 on 6 matching bases. The V end lost 6 bases, the J end lost 4 bases, and 13 bases lay between the germline ends. The CDR3 is 13 residues long. CDR1 is SGHVS and CDR2 is FNYEAQ in the germline V gene. The CDR3 DNA sequence: TGTGCCAGCAGTGCCCAGGGAGGATACGAGCAGTACTTC. Protein: CASSAQGGYEQYF.